This entry describes one T cell receptor beta chain. What it binds is unknown. This CDR3 is built from 16 residues. Germline V lookup: CDR1 SGHTA, CDR2 FQGNSA. The V and J ends lost 2 bases and 8 bases, in that order; junction bases with no gene match: 7. These data belong to a study of T-cell memory formation after mild COVID-19. The study's findings and limits: Of the contracting clones, CD4+ ones lay mainly in CM and EM, and CD8+ ones in EMRA. Still unconfirmed is whether the second-wave clones peaking on day 37 recognized SARS-CoV-2. Balance between CD4 and CD8 was seen in clones contracting day 15 to 85, and a CD4+ lean was seen in later expanders.

TCR alpha and TCR beta cDNA libraries with sample barcodes and UMIs came from 5'RACE using constant-segment primers. A single record per CDR3 protein comes from TCRdb applying MiXCR to the 5' RACE reads. The repertoire consists of fewer than 700,000 distinct CDR3 sequences, with 18% occurring once and the leading ten covering more than 10%. This sequence joins TRBV7-2 and TRBJ2-1; the match to TRBD2 covers 12 bases. Source material: PBMCs or a T cell subset sorted from them (not recorded which). This TCR came from an adult woman who had mild COVID-19 (a few samples of this study predate the infection). Cell type and time point are not known. The CDR3 DNA is TGTGCCAGCAGCTTACCGACGGGACTAGCGGGTGATGAGCAGTTCTTC. Translation gives CASSLPTGLAGDEQFF.